The 20 T cell receptor beta chains in this list originate from one sample, sequenced in a study of blood T cell repertoires in COVID-19. TCRdb keeps only in-frame clones here, not all; method: immunoSEQ multiplex PCR. This sample has about 160,000 clones, with roughly 87% found just once. The sample was peripheral blood. The receptor source for this set is an older woman who had recovered from COVID-19.

This rearrangement joins TRBV27 to TRBJ1-1, with TRBD1 as a possible D gene (6 bases). Germline V CDR1 and CDR2: MNHEY, SMNVEV (reference sequence). CDR3 length: 13 amino acids. V was trimmed by 5 bases and J by 4 bases, leaving 11 bases between them. CDR3 nucleotide sequence: TGTGCCAGCAGTGCGGGCAGGGGCACTGAAGCTTTCTTT. It yields the protein CASSAGRGTEAFF.

J is TRBJ2-6 and V is TRBV6-1; the match to TRBD2 covers 11 bases. Germline V CDR1 and CDR2: MNHNS, SASEGT. CDR3 length: 17 amino acids. V lost 8 bases, J lost 4 bases, and 10 bases stayed unmatched. The CDR3 is CASGGTSGGRGANVLTF. CDR3 bases: TGTGCCAGCGGTGGTACTAGCGGGGGCCGCGGGGCCAACGTCCTGACTTTC.

This chain links TRBV5-4 with TRBJ2-5; 15 nucleotides agree with TRBD2. The CDR3 covers 19 residues. Germline assignment: CDR1 SGHNT and CDR2 YYREEE (reference sequence). The V and J ends lost 4 bases and 1 base, in that order; junction bases with no gene match: 11. The CDR3 nucleotides are TGTGCCAGCAGCGAGGCGGGACTAGCGGGGGGCGGGGCCCAAGAGACCCAGTACTTC. Its translation: CASSEAGLAGGGAQETQYF. Based on the CDR3 plus reference TRBV5-4 and TRBJ2-5, the full variable domain is ETGVTQSPTHLIKTRGQQVTLRCSSQSGHNTVSWYQQALGQGPQFIFQYYREEENGRGNFPPRFSGLQFPNYSSELNVNALELDDSALYLCASSEAGLAGGGAQETQYFGPGTRLLVL.

This chain connects TRBV10-2 to TRBJ1-5, with 7 bases that match TRBD1. This CDR3 contains 13 residues. J was trimmed by 10 bases and V by 4 bases; bases with no gene match: 7. Germline V gives CDR1 WSHSY, CDR2 SAAADI. The CDR3 sequence is CASSGTGTLPQHF. The DNA of the CDR3 is TGCGCCAGCAGTGGGACAGGTACCCTCCCCCAGCATTTT.

This chain links TRBV18 with TRBJ1-1, with 8 bases that match TRBD1. Germline values: CDR1 KGHSH, CDR2 LQKENI. After removal of 4 bases from V and 1 base from J, the junction contained 5 bases not matched to a gene. The CDR3 loop spans 15 amino acids. The CDR3 here is CASSLMTGENTEAFF. In nucleotides, the CDR3 is TGTGCCAGCTCACTAATGACAGGGGAGAACACTGAAGCTTTCTTT.

The CDR3 here is CASSQNPGGIYGYTF. The DNA for the CDR3 is TGTGCCAGCAGCCAAAATCCAGGGGGGATCTATGGCTACACCTTC. The chain links TRBV14 to TRBJ1-2; 7 nucleotides agree with TRBD1. J gave up 4 bases and V 2 bases, and 7 bases lay outside the gene matches. Germline V CDR1 and CDR2: SGHDN, FVKESK. This CDR3 has 15 residues.

This clone is a singleton in its sample. This rearrangement joins TRBV5-8 to TRBJ1-4; D unclear. The CDR3 contains 16 residues. The germline gives CDR1 SGHTS, CDR2 YDEGEE. V was trimmed by 1 base and J by 4 bases, leaving 14 bases between them. CDR3 loop: CASSLSLRRGNEKLFF. The CDR3 DNA follows: TGTGCCAGCAGCTTGTCTTTGAGAAGAGGTAATGAAAAACTGTTTTTT.

This sequence joins TRBV19 and TRBJ1-1; the D is unclear. This CDR3 spans 16 amino acids. Germline V gene sequence: CDR1 LNHDA, CDR2 SQIVND (reference sequence). V was cut by 0 bases and J by 7 bases, with 18 bases left in between. The CDR3 region has the DNA TGTGCCAGTAGTATAGATTATACGGGTCCGGTCGGTGAAGCTTTCTTT. Its protein product is CASSIDYTGPVGEAFF.

V usage is TRBV28 and J usage is TRBJ1-2; maybe TRBD1 (6 bases). Trimming left V 5 bases short and J 5 bases short, with 18 bases between. This CDR3 spans 15 amino acids. The germline gives CDR1 MDHEN, CDR2 SYDVKM. The CDR3 region is CASSPTTSGAYGYTF. The CDR3 bases are TGTGCCAGCAGTCCCACAACTTCAGGGGCATATGGCTACACCTTC.

The rearrangement joins TRBV14 to TRBJ1-2; 8 positions agree with TRBD1. J was trimmed by 8 bases and V by 4 bases; bases with no gene match: 6. The CDR3 runs 13 residues. Germline lookup yields CDR1 SGHDN and CDR2 FVKESK. CDR3 DNA: TGTGCCAGCAGCCCGACAGGGGCGCCCGGCTACACCTTC. Amino acid sequence: CASSPTGAPGYTF.

The rearrangement uses TRBV19 and TRBJ2-7, with D unclear. Trimming removed 5 bases at V and 2 bases at J, with 16 bases between. Germline loops: CDR1 LNHDA, CDR2 SQIVND (reference sequence). This CDR3 contains 15 residues. CDR3 nucleotide sequence: TGTGCCAGTAGTCCTGGGCCGCCACGGACCTACGAGCAGTACTTC. Its protein is CASSPGPPRTYEQYF.

There are many counts of this clone. V gene TRBV11-3 combines with J gene TRBJ2-3; 8 positions match TRBD2. Germline V gene sequence: CDR1 SGHNT, CDR2 YENEEA. V gave up 6 bases and J gave up 1 base; unmatched junction bases: 6. The CDR3 has 15 amino acids. CDR3 amino acids: CASSRGGRGTDTQYF. As DNA, the CDR3 is TGTGCCAGCAGTCGGGGGGGCCGTGGCACAGATACGCAGTATTTT.

The chain carries TRBV3-1 (or the pseudogene TRBV3-2) and TRBJ1-2, with TRBD1 as a possible D gene (5 bases). V lost 4 bases to trimming and J lost 6 bases, with 12 bases between them. Germline V gives CDR1 LGHDT, CDR2 YNNKEL (reference sequence). CDR3 length: 13 residues. The CDR3 sequence is CASSPRGDHGYTF. Written as DNA, the CDR3 is TGTGCCAGCAGCCCGCGGGGGGACCATGGCTACACCTTC.

This chain uses TRBV5-1 with TRBJ1-5, with TRBD1 as a possible D gene (5 bases). The V and J ends lost 4 bases and 3 bases respectively, with 8 bases between them. Germline values: CDR1 SGHRS, CDR2 YFSETQ. The CDR3 runs to 13 residues. CDR3 in amino acids: CASSDGHNQPQHF. CDR3 DNA sequence: TGCGCCAGCAGCGACGGACACAATCAGCCCCAGCATTTT.

CDR3 residues: CASSLDRGPFMNTEAFF. In DNA form, the CDR3 reads TGTGCCAGCAGCCTCGACAGGGGCCCTTTCATGAACACTGAAGCTTTCTTT. This chain links TRBV7-9 with TRBJ1-1; 8 bases map to TRBD1. Germline loops: CDR1 SEHNR, CDR2 FQNEAQ (reference sequence). There are 17 residues in the CDR3. V lost 5 bases, J lost 0 bases, and 11 bases stayed unmatched.

This clone was seen only once. The CDR3 nucleotides read TGTGCCAGCAGCCAGACCGGGACAGGGAACACTGAAGCTTTCTTT. This codes for CASSQTGTGNTEAFF. The chain couples TRBV3-1 (or the pseudogene TRBV3-2) to TRBJ1-1; the match to TRBD1 covers 8 bases. The V segment lost 3 bases and the J segment 1 base; nucleotides outside the gene matches: 4. CDR1 is LGHDT and CDR2 is YNNKEL in the germline V gene (reference sequence). This CDR3 has 15 residues.

The V gene is TRBV4-1, the J gene TRBJ2-7; weak D call: TRBD2 (5 bases). Germline V CDR1 and CDR2: MGHRA, YSYEKL. V dropped 0 bases and J dropped 0 bases, with 9 bases sitting between them. This CDR3 is 15 amino acids long. The CDR3 sequence: CASSQESGRSYEQYF. In nucleotides, the CDR3 is TGCGCCAGCAGCCAAGAGAGCGGCCGCTCCTACGAGCAGTACTTC.

The gene calls are TRBV7-3 and TRBJ2-3; 8 bases agree with TRBD2. The CDR3 sequence is 15 residues long. Trimming took 1 base from V and 7 from J; bases not matched to a gene: 7. Looked up from germline, CDR1 is SGHTA and CDR2 is FQGTGA. The CDR3 DNA is TGTGCCAGCAGCTTAATCCCCGGGGGGGCGAATACGCAGTATTTT. Protein: CASSLIPGGANTQYF.

The chain carries TRBV20-1 and TRBJ2-5; no definite D call. The germline CDR1 and CDR2 sequences are DFQATT and SNEGSKA (reference sequence). This CDR3 has 12 amino acids. Between the trimmed V and J ends, which lost 4 bases and 4 bases, there was a span of 10 bases. The CDR3 loop is CSATEFGETQYF. The CDR3 DNA sequence: TGCAGTGCTACTGAATTCGGAGAGACCCAGTACTTC.

V is TRBV4-1 and J is TRBJ2-2; D ambiguous. The CDR3 spans 14 residues. Between the trimmed V and J ends, which lost 7 bases and 0 bases, there was a span of 9 bases. CDR1 is MGHRA, CDR2 YSYEKL, per germline. The CDR3 is CASTPQSNTGELFF. CDR3 coding DNA: TGCGCCAGCACCCCACAGTCGAACACCGGGGAGCTGTTTTTT.